This is a list of T cell receptor beta chains from one sample in a study of identifying expanded T cells in peripheral blood. Generated by immunoSEQ multiplex PCR, the TCRdb table keeps only in-frame clones and is missing some. Among some 70,000 clones, 85% to 90% were seen once, and the ten largest hold over 2.5%. The sequenced material came from blood. All receptors derive from a person between 18 and 75 years old in good health. Both conserved end residues are part of each CDR3. A D gene is named only where the DNA matches it firmly. Size is stated for part of the rows, as once, few or many counts, or as a class when the clone is expanded.

v_gene	d_gene	j_gene	abundance	CDR3nt	CDR3aa
TRBV6-5	NA	TRBJ2-1	NA	TGTGCCAGCAGTTACTCAAGGGGGGATGAGCAGTTCTTC	CASSYSRGDEQFF
TRBV4-3	NA	TRBJ1-4	NA	TGCGCCAGCAGCCAAGAGCTAGGGCAAAGGGGTGAAAAACTGTTTTTT	CASSQELGQRGEKLFF
TRBV7-8	NA	TRBJ2-3	NA	TGTGCCAGCAGCTTTCATTCGACAGATACGCAGTATTTT	CASSFHSTDTQYF
TRBV5-8	TRBD2	TRBJ2-3	NA	TGTGCCAGCAGCCCTCGGCGGGGGGGCGTAGATACGCAGTATTTT	CASSPRRGGVDTQYF
TRBV2	TRBD1	TRBJ2-2	medium-sized	TGTGCCAGCAGTGAAGTGGGGCCGGGACAGACCGGGGAGCTGTTTTTT	CASSEVGPGQTGELFF
TRBV30	NA	TRBJ1-2	NA	TGTGCCTGGAGTGGGGGGAACTATGGCTACACCTTC	CAWSGGNYGYTF
TRBV10-3	NA	TRBJ2-3	NA	TGTGCCATCAGTGAGTCGAAAGTTTGGGGCACAGATACGCAGTATTTT	CAISESKVWGTDTQYF
TRBV11-2	TRBD1	TRBJ2-7	NA	TGTGCCAGCAGCCAAAAGGACAGGGCGTTATACGAGCAGTACTTC	CASSQKDRALYEQYF
TRBV30	NA	TRBJ1-1	NA	TGTGCCTGGAGAGGGAGCTCCGAAGCTTTCTTT	CAWRGSSEAFF
TRBV28	NA	TRBJ1-1	NA	TGTGCCAGCAGACCTCAGGGGTCGAACACTGAAGCTTTCTTT	CASRPQGSNTEAFF
TRBV4-1	TRBD1	TRBJ2-5	NA	TGCGCCAGCAGCAGTCGATTATGGGGGACAGAGAAGGAGACCCAGTACTTC	CASSSRLWGTEKETQYF
TRBV4-2	TRBD2	TRBJ2-1	once	TGTGCCAGCAGCCTCAGAGATTTTAGACTAGCGGGAGGCAATGAGCAGTTCTTC	CASSLRDFRLAGGNEQFF
TRBV27	NA	TRBJ1-2	NA	TGTGCCAGCAGTTATGGGAGGGGATCGTTCTATGGCTACACCTTC	CASSYGRGSFYGYTF
TRBV6-1	TRBD1	TRBJ1-5	few	TGTGCCAGCATCAACCCGGACAGGCGACAGCATTTT	CASINPDRRQHF
TRBV4-1	TRBD2	TRBJ2-1	NA	TGCGCCAGCAGCCAGCCAAGCGGGAGACTAGCGGGGGGGCCTATTGAGCAGTTCTTC	CASSQPSGRLAGGPIEQFF
TRBV19	TRBD1	TRBJ2-7	NA	TGTGCCAGTAGTAAGGGACAGGAGTACGAGCAGTACTTC	CASSKGQEYEQYF
TRBV7-9	NA	TRBJ1-1	NA	TGTGCCAGCAGCCCGAAGCCCCTTGGTCTGAACACTGAAGCTTTCTTT	CASSPKPLGLNTEAFF
TRBV7-2	TRBD1	TRBJ1-5	NA	TGTGCCAGCAGCTTGATTACAGGGGGCAGGCAGCCCCAGCATTTT	CASSLITGGRQPQHF
TRBV11-2	NA	TRBJ2-3	once	TGTGCCAGCAGCCGTAGCGGAGTAAGTGGGGATACGCAGTATTTT	CASSRSGVSGDTQYF
TRBV5-1	NA	TRBJ2-3	NA	TGCGCCAGCAGCCACAGCCTCCGGGGCACAGATACGCAGTATTTT	CASSHSLRGTDTQYF
TRBV6-6	NA	TRBJ1-2	NA	TGTGCCAGCAGGGAATATGGCTACACCTTC	CASREYGYTF
TRBV7-2	TRBD2	TRBJ2-3	NA	TGTGCCAGCAGCCTGACTAGCGGGGGGTCCACTAGCACAGATACGCAGTATTTT	CASSLTSGGSTSTDTQYF
TRBV4-1	TRBD1	TRBJ1-5	few	TGCGCCAGCAGGCACACAGGGGGCAATCAGCCCCAGCATTTT	CASRHTGGNQPQHF
TRBV5-1	NA	TRBJ1-2	few	TGCGCCAGCTCCTTGGACGCTTATGGCTACACCTTC	CASSLDAYGYTF
TRBV10-1	TRBD2	TRBJ2-3	NA	TGCGCCAGCAGTGGGGAGACTAGCGGAGTGAGCACAGATACGCAGTATTTT	CASSGETSGVSTDTQYF
TRBV7-5	NA	TRBJ1-6	NA	TGTGCCAGCAGCCCAGACAGGGGATTAGGGGCCAATTCACCCCTCCACTTT	CASSPDRGLGANSPLHF
TRBV12-2	NA	TRBJ2-7	once	TGTGCAAGTCGCCTAGGGGAGGGGTGCTACGAGCAGTACTTC	CASRLGEGCYEQYF
TRBV28	TRBD1	TRBJ1-5	once	TGTGCCAGCGATGACAGGGGATATCAGCCCCAGCATTTT	CASDDRGYQPQHF